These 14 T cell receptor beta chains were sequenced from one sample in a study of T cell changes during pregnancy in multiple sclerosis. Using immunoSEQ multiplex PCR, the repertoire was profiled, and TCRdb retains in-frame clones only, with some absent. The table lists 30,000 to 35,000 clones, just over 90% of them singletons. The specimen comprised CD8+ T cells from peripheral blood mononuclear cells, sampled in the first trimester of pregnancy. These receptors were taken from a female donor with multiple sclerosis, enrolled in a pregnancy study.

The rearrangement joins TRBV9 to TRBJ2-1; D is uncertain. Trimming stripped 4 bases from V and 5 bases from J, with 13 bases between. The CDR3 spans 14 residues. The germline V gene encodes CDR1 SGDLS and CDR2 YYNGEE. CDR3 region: CASSSATVDNEQFF. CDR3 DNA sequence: TGTGCCAGCAGCTCCGCGACTGTCGACAATGAGCAGTTCTTC.

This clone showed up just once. The CDR3 region has the DNA TGTGCCAGCAGTGCGGGCGGACACTCCTACGAGCAGTACTTC. Its protein product is CASSAGGHSYEQYF. V and J are TRBV6-1 and TRBJ2-7; a possible D gene is TRBD1 (5 bases). The CDR3 consists of 14 residues. V was clipped by 4 bases and J by 0 bases, with 10 bases between them. The germline gives CDR1 MNHNS, CDR2 SASEGT.

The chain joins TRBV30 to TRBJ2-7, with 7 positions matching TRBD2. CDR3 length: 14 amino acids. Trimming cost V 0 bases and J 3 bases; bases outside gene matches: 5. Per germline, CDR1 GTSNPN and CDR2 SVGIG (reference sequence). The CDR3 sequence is CAWSVGGRGYEQYF. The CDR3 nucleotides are TGTGCCTGGAGTGTAGGCGGGAGAGGCTACGAGCAGTACTTC.

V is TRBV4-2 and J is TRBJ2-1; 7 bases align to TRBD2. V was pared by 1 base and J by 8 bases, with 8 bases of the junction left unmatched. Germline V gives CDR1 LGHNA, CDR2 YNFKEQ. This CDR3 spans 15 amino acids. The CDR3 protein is CASSQVAGAVDEQFF. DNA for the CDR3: TGTGCCAGCAGCCAAGTGGCGGGAGCAGTGGATGAGCAGTTCTTC.

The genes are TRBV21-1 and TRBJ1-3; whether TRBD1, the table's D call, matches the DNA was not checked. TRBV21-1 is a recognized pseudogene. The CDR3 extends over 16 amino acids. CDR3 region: CASSKVMASSGNTIYF. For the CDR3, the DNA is TGTGCCAGCAGCAAAGTGATGGCCAGCTCTGGAAACACCATATATTTT.

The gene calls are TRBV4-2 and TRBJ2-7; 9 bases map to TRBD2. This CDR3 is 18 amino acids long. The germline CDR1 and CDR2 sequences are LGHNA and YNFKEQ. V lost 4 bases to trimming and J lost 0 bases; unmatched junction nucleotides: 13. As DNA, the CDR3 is TGTGCCAGCAGCCCGTATGGGGCGGGAGGGACGAGCTCCTACGAGCAGTACTTC. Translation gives CASSPYGAGGTSSYEQYF.

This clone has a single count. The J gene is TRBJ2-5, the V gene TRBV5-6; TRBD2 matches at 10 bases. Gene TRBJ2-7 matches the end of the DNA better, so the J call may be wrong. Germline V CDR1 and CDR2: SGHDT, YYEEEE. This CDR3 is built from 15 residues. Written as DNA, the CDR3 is TGTGCCAGCAGTCGGACTAGCGGCTTCTCCTACGAGCAGTACTTC. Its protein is CASSRTSGFSYEQYF.

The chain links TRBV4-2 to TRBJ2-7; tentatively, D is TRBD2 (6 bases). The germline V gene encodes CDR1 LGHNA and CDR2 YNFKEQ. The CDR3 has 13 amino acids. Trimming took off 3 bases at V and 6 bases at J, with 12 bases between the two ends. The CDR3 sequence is CASSHPTSPEQYF. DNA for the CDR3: TGTGCCAGCAGCCACCCGACTAGTCCCGAGCAGTACTTC.

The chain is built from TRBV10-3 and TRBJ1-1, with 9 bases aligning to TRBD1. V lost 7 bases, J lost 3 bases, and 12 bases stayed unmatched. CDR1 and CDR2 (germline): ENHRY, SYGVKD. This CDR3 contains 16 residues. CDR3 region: CAITQTIQGADTEAFF. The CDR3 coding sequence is TGTGCCATCACCCAAACTATACAGGGGGCGGACACTGAAGCTTTCTTT.

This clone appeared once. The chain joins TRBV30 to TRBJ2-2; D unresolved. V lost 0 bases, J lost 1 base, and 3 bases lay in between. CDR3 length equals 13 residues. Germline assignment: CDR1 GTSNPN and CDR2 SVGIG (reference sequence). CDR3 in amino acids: CAWSVGNTGELFF. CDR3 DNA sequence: TGTGCCTGGAGTGTCGGGAACACCGGGGAGCTGTTTTTT.

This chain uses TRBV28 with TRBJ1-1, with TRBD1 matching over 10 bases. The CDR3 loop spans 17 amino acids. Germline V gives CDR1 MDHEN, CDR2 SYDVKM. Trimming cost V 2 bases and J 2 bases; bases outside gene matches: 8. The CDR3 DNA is TGTGCCAGCAGTTTAAGACGGGACAGGGGTTCTAACACTGAAGCTTTCTTT. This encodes CASSLRRDRGSNTEAFF.

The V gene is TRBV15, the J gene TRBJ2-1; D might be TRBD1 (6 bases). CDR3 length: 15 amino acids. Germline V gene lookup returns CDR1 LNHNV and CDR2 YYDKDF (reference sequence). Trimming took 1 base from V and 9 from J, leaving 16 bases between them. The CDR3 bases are TGTGCCACCAGCAGAGGTCCCGGGACATTTCCTGAGCAGTTCTTC. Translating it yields CATSRGPGTFPEQFF.

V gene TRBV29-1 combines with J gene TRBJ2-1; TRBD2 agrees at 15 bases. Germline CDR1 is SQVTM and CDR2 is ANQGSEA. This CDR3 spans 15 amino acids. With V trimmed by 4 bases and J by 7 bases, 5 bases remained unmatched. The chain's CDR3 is CSVATGTSGRNEQFF. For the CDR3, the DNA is TGCAGCGTTGCCACAGGGACTAGCGGGAGGAATGAGCAGTTCTTC.

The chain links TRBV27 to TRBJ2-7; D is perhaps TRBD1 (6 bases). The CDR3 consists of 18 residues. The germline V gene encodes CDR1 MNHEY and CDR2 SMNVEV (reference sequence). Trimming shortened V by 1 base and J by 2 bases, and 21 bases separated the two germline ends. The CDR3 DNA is TGTGCCAGCAGTTTATTGTGGGGGTCGGGACACTATACCTACGAGCAGTACTTC. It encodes CASSLLWGSGHYTYEQYF.